The 9 T cell receptor beta chains presented below share a single source sample, sequenced in a study of T cells after yellow fever vaccination. From the 5' RACE reads, TCRdb called clonotypes with MiXCR, one entry per CDR3 protein. The sample records some 350,000 distinct CDR3 sequences, roughly 8.7% being singletons. This specimen was PBMCs, taken on the day of the first yellow fever vaccination. The receptors derive from a man younger than 35 who received the YFV17D yellow fever vaccine.

The genes are TRBV20-1 and TRBJ2-6; possibly TRBD2 for D (6 bases). Trimming took 5 bases from V and 1 from J, leaving 15 bases between them. The CDR3 has 16 residues. CDR1 is DFQATT and CDR2 is SNEGSKA in the germline V gene (reference sequence). The CDR3, as DNA: TGCAGTGCTTCCGGGACTTTGAGATCTGGGGCCAACGTCCTGACTTTC. This gives the protein CSASGTLRSGANVLTF.

This clonotype was seen only a few times. The J gene is TRBJ2-5, the V gene TRBV11-2; TRBD1 agrees at 7 bases. Trimming took 3 bases from V and 3 from J; bases not matched to a gene: 7. The germline CDR1 and CDR2 sequences are SGHAT and FQNNGV. The CDR3 has 15 residues. The CDR3 DNA reads TGTGCCAGCAGCTTTCTCACAGGGGCGGAAGAGACCCAGTACTTC. It specifies CASSFLTGAEETQYF. Based on the CDR3 plus reference TRBV11-2 and TRBJ2-5, the full variable domain is EAGVAQSPRYKIIEKRQSVAFWCNPISGHATLYWYQQILGQGPKLLIQFQNNGVVDDSQLPKDRFSAERLKGVDSTLKIQPAKLEDSAVYLCASSFLTGAEETQYFGPGTRLLVL.

V is TRBV4-2 and J is TRBJ1-5; D remains ambiguous. Trimming pared 0 bases from V and 9 bases from J, leaving 15 bases between. The germline V gene encodes CDR1 LGHNA and CDR2 YNFKEQ. The CDR3 sequence is 15 residues long. The CDR3, as DNA: TGTGCCAGCAGCCAAGAAATAGATGGGGTTTCGCCCCAGCATTTT. Encoded protein: CASSQEIDGVSPQHF.

This clonotype was picked up a small number of times. The V gene is TRBV6-4, the J gene TRBJ2-1, with 9 bases aligning to TRBD1. Germline loops: CDR1 MRHNA, CDR2 SNTAGT. This CDR3 is built from 15 residues. V lost 0 bases, J lost 8 bases, and 5 bases stayed unmatched. The CDR3 loop reads CASSDSTGGGHEQFF. DNA for the CDR3: TGTGCCAGCAGTGACTCGACAGGGGGAGGGCATGAGCAGTTCTTC.

The V call is TRBV6-1, the J call TRBJ2-2; tentative D call: TRBD1 (6 bases). This CDR3 region has 14 residues. The ends were cut back, 4 bases at V and 3 bases at J, with 9 bases in the middle. Per the germline V gene, CDR1 is MNHNS and CDR2 is SASEGT. The CDR3 spells CASSGTAYTGELFF. CDR3 coding DNA: TGTGCCAGCAGTGGGACAGCGTACACCGGGGAGCTGTTTTTT.

This clonotype was recorded a few times. The rearrangement joins TRBV29-1 to TRBJ2-7, with 7 bases aligning to TRBD1. The CDR3 is made up of 13 amino acids. Germline CDR1 and CDR2: SQVTM and ANQGSEA. The junction had 8 bases not matched to a gene; V was cut back by 4 bases and J by 5 bases. The CDR3 loop reads CSVVIQGTHEQYF. The CDR3 coding sequence is TGCAGCGTTGTTATACAGGGGACCCACGAGCAGTACTTC.

The V call is TRBV5-1, the J call TRBJ2-1; 14 bases fit TRBD2. The CDR3 is 16 residues long. The germline CDR1 and CDR2 sequences are SGHRS and YFSETQ. V shed 4 bases, J shed 2 bases, and the junction held 2 bases outside the gene matches. For the CDR3, the DNA is TGCGCCAGCAGCCGGGGACTAGCGGGAGCCTACAATGAGCAGTTCTTC. It translates to CASSRGLAGAYNEQFF.

In its sample, this clonotype was seen a few times. The J gene is TRBJ2-5, the V gene TRBV20-1; 9 bases align to TRBD1. J gave up 1 base and V 6 bases, and 3 bases lay outside the gene matches. Per germline, CDR1 DFQATT and CDR2 SNEGSKA (reference sequence). The CDR3 sequence is 13 residues long. CDR3 loop: CSALQGAQETQYF. The CDR3 DNA is TGCAGTGCGCTACAGGGGGCCCAAGAGACCCAGTACTTC.

This chain links TRBV7-2 with TRBJ2-3; D is perhaps TRBD2 (7 bases). Germline CDR1 and CDR2: SGHTA and FQGNSA. The V end lost 3 bases, the J end lost 6 bases, and 16 bases lay between the germline ends. The length of the CDR3 is 15 residues. The CDR3 loop is CASSFGGGMADTQYF. The CDR3 DNA reads as TGTGCCAGCAGCTTTGGCGGGGGCATGGCCGATACGCAGTATTTT.